This entry describes one T cell receptor (beta chain). The data are from a study of blood T cell repertoires in COVID-19. Trimming pared 3 bases from V and 5 bases from J, leaving 5 bases between. CDR1 MDHEN and CDR2 SYDVKM come from the germline V gene. This CDR3 has 13 amino acids. The data were produced by immunoSEQ multiplex PCR, yet TCRdb's version contains in-frame clones alone and is incomplete. This table has approximately 300,000 clones, under 90% appearing once. This TCR derives from a woman in her 30s with COVID-19, enrolled during active disease. V and J are TRBV28 and TRBJ1-6; D unresolved. What was sequenced was peripheral blood. The CDR3 DNA reads TGTGCCAGCAGTTTCGTAGATAATTCACCCCTCCACTTT. Encoded protein: CASSFVDNSPLHF. The full variable domain, in which reference TRBV28 and TRBJ1-6 provide the parts outside the CDR3, is DVKVTQSSRYLVKRTGEKVFLECVQDMDHENMFWYRQDPGLGLRLIYFSYDVKMKEKGDIPEGYSVSREKKERFSLILESASTNQTSMYLCASSFVDNSPLHFGNGTRLTVT.